This is a list of T cell receptor beta chains from one sample in a study of cytomegalovirus exposure and HLA in healthy donors. The assay was immunoSEQ multiplex PCR, and TCRdb's table has in-frame clones only and misses some. The table has about 190,000 clones, about four fifths seen once; the top ten hold less than 2%. The specimen was PBMCs. The receptor source for this set is a man aged 18-30 years in good health and CMV-seronegative. Both conserved end residues are part of each CDR3. The D gene is left open where the match is weak. The listing skips clone size in some rows; elsewhere it reads once, few, many or a size class.

v_call: TRBV19; d_call: -; clone_size: -; j_call: TRBJ1-3; cdr3_nt: TGTGCCAGTAGTTCTCCCCCAGGCTCTGGAAACACCATATATTTT; cdr3_aa: CASSSPPGSGNTIYF
v_call: TRBV19; d_call: -; clone_size: once; j_call: TRBJ2-2; cdr3_nt: TGTGCCAGTAGTTCGGACTGGGCGAACACCGGGGAGCTGTTTTTT; cdr3_aa: CASSSDWANTGELFF
v_call: TRBV5-1; d_call: TRBD1; clone_size: -; j_call: TRBJ2-5; cdr3_nt: TGCGCCAGCAGCTTGGGACCAACGGGACAGGGGACGGAGACCCAGTACTTC; cdr3_aa: CASSLGPTGQGTETQYF
v_call: TRBV10-3; d_call: -; clone_size: -; j_call: TRBJ2-7; cdr3_nt: TGTGCCATCAGCCCCCACATGTTCTACGAGCAGTACTTC; cdr3_aa: CAISPHMFYEQYF
v_call: TRBV5-4; d_call: TRBD1; clone_size: -; j_call: TRBJ1-2; cdr3_nt: TGTGCCAGCAGCTTACTGACAGGGAAGTATGGCTACACCTTC; cdr3_aa: CASSLLTGKYGYTF
v_call: TRBV7-2; d_call: TRBD1; clone_size: -; j_call: TRBJ2-7; cdr3_nt: TGTGCCAGCAGCCCGAAGACAGGGCGAACCTACGAGCAGTACTTC; cdr3_aa: CASSPKTGRTYEQYF
v_call: TRBV6-1; d_call: -; clone_size: once; j_call: TRBJ2-5; cdr3_nt: TGTGCCAGCCAGGTCGAGACCCAGTACTTC; cdr3_aa: CASQVETQYF
v_call: TRBV6-1; d_call: -; clone_size: -; j_call: TRBJ2-3; cdr3_nt: TGTGCCAGCAGAACATCAGATACGCAGTATTTT; cdr3_aa: CASRTSDTQYF
v_call: TRBV9; d_call: TRBD2; clone_size: -; j_call: TRBJ2-1; cdr3_nt: TGTGCCAGCAGCGCCGCCCTAGCGGGGGGGCTGAACAATGAGCAGTTCTTC; cdr3_aa: CASSAALAGGLNNEQFF
v_call: TRBV29-1; d_call: -; clone_size: -; j_call: TRBJ1-1; cdr3_nt: TGCAGCGTTGAGCAGGACATGAACACTGAAGCTTTCTTT; cdr3_aa: CSVEQDMNTEAFF
v_call: TRBV19; d_call: TRBD2; clone_size: once; j_call: TRBJ2-1; cdr3_nt: TGTGCCAGTAGTATAGTGGGACTAGCGGCGAACAATGAGCAGTTCTTC; cdr3_aa: CASSIVGLAANNEQFF
v_call: TRBV4-3; d_call: TRBD1; clone_size: -; j_call: TRBJ2-7; cdr3_nt: TGCGCCAGCAGCCATGGACAGGGCCAGTACGAGCAGTACTTC; cdr3_aa: CASSHGQGQYEQYF
v_call: TRBV7-2; d_call: -; clone_size: -; j_call: TRBJ2-5; cdr3_nt: TGTGCCAGCAGCCTACACGGGGGGCAGGGAGAGACCCAGTACTTC; cdr3_aa: CASSLHGGQGETQYF
v_call: TRBV18; d_call: -; clone_size: -; j_call: TRBJ2-7; cdr3_nt: TGTGCCAGCTCATTAGGACATTATGGATCCTACGAGCAGTACTTC; cdr3_aa: CASSLGHYGSYEQYF
v_call: TRBV9; d_call: -; clone_size: -; j_call: TRBJ2-1; cdr3_nt: TGTGCCAGCAGCGTAGCCCTGGGGGGAAGGAATGAGCAGTTCTTC; cdr3_aa: CASSVALGGRNEQFF
v_call: TRBV7-7; d_call: TRBD2; clone_size: -; j_call: TRBJ2-7; cdr3_nt: TGTGCTAGCAGCCCACTACGGACTAGCGGGGGGGCCTACGAGCAGTACTTC; cdr3_aa: CASSPLRTSGGAYEQYF
v_call: TRBV7-9; d_call: -; clone_size: -; j_call: TRBJ1-2; cdr3_nt: TGTTCCGTCCAGCCTCGGAGGTCGCGTGGCCGGGATGGCTACACCTTC; cdr3_aa: CSVQPRRSRGRDGYTF
v_call: TRBV5-6; d_call: -; clone_size: -; j_call: TRBJ2-3; cdr3_nt: TGTGCCAGCAGCTTGTTGTCCCCTTCTAGCACAGATACGCAGTATTTT; cdr3_aa: CASSLLSPSSTDTQYF
v_call: TRBV6-4; d_call: -; clone_size: once; j_call: TRBJ2-2; cdr3_nt: TGTGCCAGCAGTGACTCGACACTAGAGGCCGGGGAGCTGTTTTTT; cdr3_aa: CASSDSTLEAGELFF
v_call: TRBV28; d_call: -; clone_size: -; j_call: TRBJ2-5; cdr3_nt: TGTGCCAGCAGTATTCACACCGGCGGGAACCAAGAGACCCAGTACTTC; cdr3_aa: CASSIHTGGNQETQYF
v_call: TRBV5-4; d_call: TRBD2; clone_size: -; j_call: TRBJ2-7; cdr3_nt: TGTGCCAGCAGCTTTTTAGCGGGTTCCTCCTACGAGCAGTACTTC; cdr3_aa: CASSFLAGSSYEQYF
v_call: TRBV4-3; d_call: -; clone_size: -; j_call: TRBJ2-5; cdr3_nt: TGCGCCAGCAGCCAAGGGCGGACTACTCAAGAGACCCAGTACTTC; cdr3_aa: CASSQGRTTQETQYF
v_call: TRBV27; d_call: -; clone_size: -; j_call: TRBJ1-1; cdr3_nt: TGTGCCAGCAGGACAGGAGCCAACACTGAAGCTTTCTTT; cdr3_aa: CASRTGANTEAFF
v_call: TRBV19; d_call: TRBD1; clone_size: -; j_call: TRBJ1-3; cdr3_nt: TGTGCCAGTACCTGGGGACAGGGGGCGTCCGGAAACACCATATATTTT; cdr3_aa: CASTWGQGASGNTIYF
v_call: TRBV6-1; d_call: TRBD1; clone_size: -; j_call: TRBJ1-5; cdr3_nt: TGTGCCAGCAGTGTTGGGGGGACAGGGGGCTGGCAGCCCCAGCATTTT; cdr3_aa: CASSVGGTGGWQPQHF
v_call: TRBV10-2; d_call: TRBD1; clone_size: -; j_call: TRBJ2-2; cdr3_nt: TGCGCCAGCGACAGGGGTTTGGACACCGGGGAGCTGTTTTTT; cdr3_aa: CASDRGLDTGELFF
v_call: TRBV5-1; d_call: -; clone_size: -; j_call: TRBJ1-2; cdr3_nt: TGCGCCAGCAGCATCAGTGGGGGGGAGCGGGCTAACTATGGCTACACCTTC; cdr3_aa: CASSISGGERANYGYTF
v_call: TRBV5-4; d_call: -; clone_size: -; j_call: TRBJ2-7; cdr3_nt: TGTGCCAGCAGCTTGGGGCAGGCGAATTACGAGCAGTACTTC; cdr3_aa: CASSLGQANYEQYF
v_call: TRBV19; d_call: -; clone_size: -; j_call: TRBJ1-1; cdr3_nt: TGTGCCAGTAGTTCCCCGGGGTTGTTAGGCACTGAAGCTTTCTTT; cdr3_aa: CASSSPGLLGTEAFF
v_call: TRBV30; d_call: -; clone_size: -; j_call: TRBJ1-1; cdr3_nt: TGTGCCTGGATGACCTTCAGGGAAAGGGACACTGAAGCTTTCTTT; cdr3_aa: CAWMTFRERDTEAFF
v_call: TRBV7-3; d_call: TRBD1; clone_size: few; j_call: TRBJ1-1; cdr3_nt: TGTGCCAGCAGCTTAACGTCAGGCAGGGGGCGAACTGAAGCTTTCTTT; cdr3_aa: CASSLTSGRGRTEAFF
v_call: TRBV25-1; d_call: -; clone_size: -; j_call: TRBJ1-2; cdr3_nt: TGTGCCAGCAGTGAATTTAACAGCCCTAACTATGGCTACACCTTC; cdr3_aa: CASSEFNSPNYGYTF
v_call: TRBV10-3; d_call: -; clone_size: -; j_call: TRBJ1-6; cdr3_nt: TGTGCCATCAAAGGAGTATATAATTCACCCCTCCACTTT; cdr3_aa: CAIKGVYNSPLHF
v_call: TRBV5-5; d_call: TRBD1; clone_size: -; j_call: TRBJ2-1; cdr3_nt: TGTGCCAGCAGCCCGGACAGGGGGCTGGACAATGAGCAGTTCTTC; cdr3_aa: CASSPDRGLDNEQFF
v_call: TRBV4-3; d_call: -; clone_size: once; j_call: TRBJ2-7; cdr3_nt: TGCGCCAGCAGCCAGGAGCAGGGAAACGAGCAGTACTTC; cdr3_aa: CASSQEQGNEQYF
v_call: TRBV7-7; d_call: -; clone_size: -; j_call: TRBJ2-2; cdr3_nt: TGTGCTAGCAGCTTACAGGCCACCGGGGAGCTGTTTTTT; cdr3_aa: CASSLQATGELFF
v_call: TRBV7-8; d_call: TRBD2; clone_size: -; j_call: TRBJ2-5; cdr3_nt: TGTGCCAGCAGCACTAGCGGCCAAGAGACCCAGTACTTC; cdr3_aa: CASSTSGQETQYF
v_call: TRBV7-9; d_call: -; clone_size: -; j_call: TRBJ2-3; cdr3_nt: TGTGCCAGCAGCTCAGGTCAGTATTTT; cdr3_aa: CASSSGQYF
v_call: TRBV28; d_call: -; clone_size: -; j_call: TRBJ2-7; cdr3_nt: TGTGCCAGCAGTTTAAGCACAGGGTTGTACGAGCAGTACTTC; cdr3_aa: CASSLSTGLYEQYF
v_call: TRBV7-2; d_call: -; clone_size: -; j_call: TRBJ2-2; cdr3_nt: TGTGCCAGCAGCTTAAGAAGGGCTAGCGCGTACCCCGGGGAGCTGTTTTTT; cdr3_aa: CASSLRRASAYPGELFF
v_call: TRBV5-4; d_call: -; clone_size: -; j_call: TRBJ2-7; cdr3_nt: TGTGCCAGCACCACAGTTGGGGGCAGCGAGCAGTACTTC; cdr3_aa: CASTTVGGSEQYF
v_call: TRBV30; d_call: TRBD2; clone_size: few; j_call: TRBJ2-3; cdr3_nt: TGTGCCTGGAGTTGGGAGCGGGGTTCCACAGATACGCAGTATTTT; cdr3_aa: CAWSWERGSTDTQYF
v_call: TRBV28; d_call: -; clone_size: once; j_call: TRBJ1-4; cdr3_nt: TGTGCCAGCAGTTTCTGGGGGCGAGGGGATGAAAAACTGTTTTTT; cdr3_aa: CASSFWGRGDEKLFF
v_call: TRBV7-2; d_call: TRBD1; clone_size: -; j_call: TRBJ1-1; cdr3_nt: TGTGCCAGCAGCTTGGACAGGGGCGTAGCTTTCTTT; cdr3_aa: CASSLDRGVAFF
v_call: TRBV6-1; d_call: -; clone_size: -; j_call: TRBJ1-5; cdr3_nt: TGTGCCAGCAGTGAAGCAGCGGGGGCCCGGGAGCAGCCCCAGCATTTT; cdr3_aa: CASSEAAGAREQPQHF
v_call: TRBV5-8; d_call: -; clone_size: once; j_call: TRBJ1-2; cdr3_nt: TGTGCCAGCAGCACCCGGGACTGGGGTCAACGTGGCTACACCTTC; cdr3_aa: CASSTRDWGQRGYTF
v_call: TRBV15; d_call: -; clone_size: -; j_call: TRBJ2-7; cdr3_nt: TGTGCCACCAGCAGAGGGGGGGTCTCCTCCTACGAGCAGTACTTC; cdr3_aa: CATSRGGVSSYEQYF
v_call: TRBV18; d_call: TRBD1; clone_size: -; j_call: TRBJ2-5; cdr3_nt: TGTGCCAGCTCACGGGACAGGGGGCTAAGAGAGACCCAGTACTTC; cdr3_aa: CASSRDRGLRETQYF
v_call: TRBV7-9; d_call: TRBD2; clone_size: -; j_call: TRBJ2-1; cdr3_nt: TGTGCCAGCAGCTTCCTAGCGGGAGACGACAATGAGCAGTTCTTC; cdr3_aa: CASSFLAGDDNEQFF
v_call: TRBV2; d_call: TRBD1; clone_size: -; j_call: TRBJ1-6; cdr3_nt: TGTGCCAGCACCCTGTGGGACAGAGGAGGGAGCTCCTATAATTCACCCCTCCACTTT; cdr3_aa: CASTLWDRGGSSYNSPLHF
v_call: TRBV19; d_call: TRBD1; clone_size: few; j_call: TRBJ1-6; cdr3_nt: TGTGCCAGTAGTACCCGGGACAGGGGGGACTCACCCCTCCACTTT; cdr3_aa: CASSTRDRGDSPLHF
v_call: TRBV28; d_call: -; clone_size: -; j_call: TRBJ1-4; cdr3_nt: TGTGCCAGCCATAAAAACAGGGTCCAGGAAAAACTGTTTTTT; cdr3_aa: CASHKNRVQEKLFF
v_call: TRBV6-6; d_call: TRBD1; clone_size: few; j_call: TRBJ2-7; cdr3_nt: TGTGCCAGCGAGGGGGCAGGGACCTCCTCCTACGAGCAGTACTTC; cdr3_aa: CASEGAGTSSYEQYF
v_call: TRBV2; d_call: TRBD1; clone_size: -; j_call: TRBJ2-5; cdr3_nt: TGTGCCAGCAGGACAAATCCAGGGGGCGCGGAGACCCAGTACTTC; cdr3_aa: CASRTNPGGAETQYF